This TCR beta chain was obtained from a study of T cells in tumors after PD-1 blockade. Study summary: Patients had no prior checkpoint blockade, systemic immunosuppressants, or anti-cancer therapy within 4 weeks. Study results and limitations: Clonal replacement, not reinvigoration, is suggested for expanded exhausted CD8+ clones after therapy. Clonal replacement appeared only between pre- and post-treatment samples.

About this clone: No antigen is known for it.

Data came from immunoSEQ multiplex PCR; TCRdb stores just in-frame clones and leaves some out. The sample lists approximately 8,100 clones; about 68% were seen once. Tumor or blood genomic DNA was sequenced, with inputs of about 600 ng to 6,500 ng. Looked up from germline, CDR1 is SGHDT and CDR2 is YYEEEE. The V end was cut by 4 bases, the J end by 8 bases, with 19 bases between. The CDR3 has 16 amino acids. The gene calls are TRBV5-6 and TRBJ1-6, with a tentative D call TRBD1 (6 bases). The sequenced sample was tumor tissue, obtained after anti-PD-1 treatment. This receptor was obtained from a human donor with basal cell carcinoma. CDR3 protein: CASSVQGLHRDSPLHF. The CDR3 DNA reads TGTGCCAGCAGCGTCCAGGGGCTCCATAGGGATTCACCCCTCCACTTT. The variable domain in full, completed from reference TRBV5-6 and TRBJ1-6, reads DAGVTQSPTHLIKTRGQQVTLRCSPKSGHDTVSWYQQALGQGPQFIFQYYEEEERQRGNFPDRFSGHQFPNYSSELNVNALLLGDSALYLCASSVQGLHRDSPLHFGNGTRLTVT.